The present T cell receptor beta chain was sequenced within a study of blood T cells in healthy people across ages. Germline V gene data show CDR1 as SQVTM and CDR2 as ANQGSEA. The CDR3 is 10 residues long. V was cut by 5 bases and J by 4 bases, with 5 bases left in between. General observations from the study: It was held that the diversity estimates obtained from one million T cells were underestimates.

This clonotype showed up just a few times. Its specificity is not known. Peripheral blood samples of 9.5 to 10 milliliters were drawn from each donor. Alongside a J-beta primer mix, a sample-barcoded 5' primer served in a second PCR lasting roughly 6 to 11 cycles. The authors tagged each cDNA molecule using a template-switch adaptor with 12 random nucleotides. TCRdb processed the 5' RACE reads anew with MiXCR; each CDR3 protein has one entry. The sample lists fewer than 700,000 distinct CDR3 sequences, roughly two fifths seen once, with 30% in the top ten. The TCR sequence derives from a man older than 75 in good health. The specimen sequenced was blood. The chain uses TRBV29-1 and TRBJ1-2; D ambiguous. The CDR3 nucleotides read TGCAGCGTTTACTCCTATGGCTACACCTTC. Translated, it gives CSVYSYGYTF.